Sequencing of this TCR beta chain was carried out in a study of metastatic and nonmetastatic thyroid tumors. Study in general: Repertoires of blood and of tissue (tumor or nodule) from malignant and benign thyroid patients were compared.

No treatment had been given to any patient before thyroid surgery. This clone showed up just a few times. The CDR3 extends over 16 amino acids. Germline V gene sequence: CDR1 MDHEN, CDR2 SYDVKM. The trim removed 6 bases at V and 10 bases at J, leaving 17 bases unmatched. TCRdb re-called the PCR reads through MiXCR. The sample consists of roughly 13,000 clones, over 20% of them appearing once. The sample taken for sequencing was tumor tissue. The chain couples TRBV28 to TRBJ2-7; 11 bases align to TRBD2. This TCR was sampled from a female donor with papillary thyroid cancer or a benign thyroid nodule (not recorded which). Some clones in this sample may be carry-over from other donors' samples. CDR3 nucleotide sequence: TGTGCCAGCAGCTTACTAGCGGGAGCGTGTTTTGGAGATCAGTACTTC. Translated, it gives CASSLLAGACFGDQYF.